This entry lists 7 T cell receptor beta chains sequenced from one sample in a study of cytomegalovirus exposure and HLA in healthy donors. The PCR made use of 60 Vbeta and 13 Jbeta primers. The method was immunoSEQ multiplex PCR; TCRdb's version includes in-frame clones alone and lacks a portion of them. The sample records 200,000 to 250,000 clones, about 70% being singletons. Input material: PBMCs. Receptor source: a woman under 40 in good health and CMV-seronegative.

The chain employs TRBV7-2 and TRBJ1-4; D is unclear. The CDR3 contains 14 residues. Trimming removed 5 bases from V and 0 bases from J, with 7 bases in between. Germline-derived CDR1 and CDR2 are SGHTA and FQGNSA. The CDR3 nucleotides read TGTGCCAGCAGCCTCAGCGCAACTAATGAAAAACTGTTTTTT. It encodes CASSLSATNEKLFF.

The chain joins TRBV5-4 to TRBJ1-2; 8 nucleotides align to TRBD1. CDR3 size: 13 residues. Germline CDR1 and CDR2: SGHNT and YYREEE (reference sequence). V gave up 3 bases and J gave up 3 bases; unmatched junction bases: 1. CDR3 bases: TGTGCCAGCAGCTCGGGACAGGACTATGGCTACACCTTC. Protein sequence: CASSSGQDYGYTF.

This sequence joins TRBV4-1 and TRBJ2-7; D might be TRBD1 (5 bases). V dropped 2 bases and J dropped 0 bases, with 17 bases sitting between them. The CDR3 consists of 17 residues. Per germline, CDR1 MGHRA and CDR2 YSYEKL. In DNA form, the CDR3 reads TGCGCCAGCAGCCAAATCAAGTCAGGGATCGACTCCTACGAGCAGTACTTC. Its protein product is CASSQIKSGIDSYEQYF.

The J gene is TRBJ2-2, the V gene TRBV7-8; tentatively, D is TRBD1 (6 bases). The germline V gene has CDR1 SGHVS and CDR2 FQNEAQ. The CDR3 covers 14 residues. V lost 2 bases to trimming and J lost 6 bases, with 10 bases between them. CDR3 coding DNA: TGTGCCAGCAGCTTATCAGGGGTGGCCGGGGAGCTGTTTTTT. This translates into CASSLSGVAGELFF.

The chain couples TRBV27 to TRBJ1-2, with D unresolved. Trimming cost V 0 bases and J 0 bases, with 5 bases left between them. The CDR3 sequence is 14 residues long. Germline V lookup: CDR1 MNHEY, CDR2 SMNVEV (reference sequence). Written as DNA, the CDR3 is TGTGCCAGCAGTTTATCCTCAGCTAACTATGGCTACACCTTC. Residues: CASSLSSANYGYTF.

The J gene is TRBJ2-7, the V gene TRBV6-5; 7 nucleotides agree with TRBD2. This CDR3 spans 13 amino acids. Trimming at V came to 8 bases and at J to 0 bases, leaving 4 bases not matched to a gene. Germline V lookup: CDR1 MNHEY, CDR2 SVGAGI. The CDR3 loop reads CASGRDYSYEQYF. CDR3 coding DNA: TGTGCCAGCGGGCGGGACTACTCCTACGAGCAGTACTTC.

The chain uses TRBV30 and TRBJ2-1; 9 nucleotides line up with TRBD2. Germline V gene data show CDR1 as GTSNPN and CDR2 as SVGIG (reference sequence). The CDR3 runs to 15 residues. The junction had 9 bases not matched to a gene; V was cut back by 2 bases and J by 7 bases. This CDR3 is CAWSRGGRVLNEQFF. The CDR3 DNA reads TGTGCCTGGAGTCGGGGCGGGAGGGTTCTAAATGAGCAGTTCTTC.